The 27 T cell receptor beta chains listed next were all sequenced from one sample in a study of read filtering for tumor transcriptome and immune sequencing. This library used about 360 ng RNA and molecular barcoded adaptors spanning alpha/delta and beta/gamma chains. MiXCR, applied by TCRdb to the reads, yields one record per CDR3 protein. This sample has about 27,000 distinct CDR3 sequences; 13% to 15% occur once, and the top ten carry about 48%. The sample consisted of a population of CD138-negative cells sorted from bone marrow. These receptors were collected from a donor at least 40 years old with multiple myeloma.

The chain uses TRBV5-4 and TRBJ1-1; TRBD1 is a possible D gene (5 bases). The V gene lost 4 bases and the J gene lost 1 base, with 20 bases spanning the gap. This CDR3 contains 17 residues. The germline V gene has CDR1 SGHNT and CDR2 YYREEE (reference sequence). CDR3 bases: TGTGCCAGCAGCGGGTCTTGGGGGGGGATGACGAACACTGAAGCTTTCTTT. It translates to CASSGSWGGMTNTEAFF. The full variable domain, its missing parts supplied by reference TRBV5-4 and TRBJ1-1, is ETGVTQSPTHLIKTRGQQVTLRCSSQSGHNTVSWYQQALGQGPQFIFQYYREEENGRGNFPPRFSGLQFPNYSSELNVNALELDDSALYLCASSGSWGGMTNTEAFFGQGTRLTVV.

This clonotype was picked up many times. V usage is TRBV29-1 and J usage is TRBJ1-2; 7 bases map to TRBD1. V was clipped by 4 bases and J by 3 bases; unmatched bases: 5. The CDR3 is 13 residues long. Germline-derived CDR1 and CDR2 are SQVTM and ANQGSEA. This CDR3 reads CSVVKGTDYGYTF. The CDR3 nucleotides read TGCAGCGTTGTAAAGGGGACAGACTATGGCTACACCTTC.

There are many counts of this clonotype. The chain couples TRBV6-6 to TRBJ1-5, with D possibly TRBD1 on 5 matching bases. Germline CDR1 and CDR2: MNHNY and SVGAGI (reference sequence). Trimming shortened V by 5 bases and J by 5 bases, and 10 bases separated the two germline ends. The CDR3 runs 13 residues. The CDR3 DNA sequence: TGTGCCAGCAGTCAGACAGCCGATCAGCCCCAGCATTTT. It specifies CASSQTADQPQHF.

This clonotype was detected many times. V is TRBV6-5 and J is TRBJ1-5, with a possible D match to TRBD1 (5 bases). The V gene lost 8 bases and the J gene lost 9 bases, with 14 bases spanning the gap. The length of the CDR3 is 12 residues. Germline assignment: CDR1 MNHEY and CDR2 SVGAGI. The CDR3 region has the DNA TGTGCCAGCGGACCGGGACTTTCGCCCCAGCATTTT. This translates into CASGPGLSPQHF.

V usage is TRBV5-5 and J usage is TRBJ2-1; the match to TRBD2 covers 11 bases. CDR1 is SGHKS and CDR2 is YYEKEE in the germline V gene (reference sequence). V shed 4 bases and J 7 bases; nucleotides not matched to a gene: 10. This CDR3 has 16 residues. For the CDR3, the DNA is TGTGCCAGCAGCCACCCTAGTAGCGGGAGGGGTAATGAGCAGTTCTTC. Translating gives CASSHPSSGRGNEQFF.

This clonotype was counted at least ten times. The chain joins TRBV11-1 to TRBJ2-7; D might be TRBD1 or TRBD2, each matching 5 bases. Between the trimmed V and J ends, which lost 4 bases and 2 bases, there was a span of 12 bases. The CDR3 is 14 residues long. The germline V gene encodes CDR1 SGHAT and CDR2 FQDESV (reference sequence). CDR3 loop: CASSSDEGPYEQYF. CDR3 bases: TGTGCCAGCAGCTCCGACGAGGGACCCTACGAGCAGTACTTC.

To note about this clonotype: A much larger clone differs from this one at a single base, so this may be a read error. The chain couples TRBV10-3 to TRBJ2-5, with a possible D match to TRBD2 (5 bases). Trimming pared 3 bases from V and 7 bases from J, leaving 6 bases between. Germline V gene lookup returns CDR1 ENHRY and CDR2 SYGVKD. The length of the CDR3 is 11 residues. Here the CDR3 reads CAISEGGTQYF. The CDR3 DNA reads as TGTGCCATCAGTGAAGGAGGGACCCAGTACTTC.

This clonotype was counted many times. CDR3 amino acids: CASSLTRTDYTQYF. The CDR3 DNA reads TGTGCCAGCAGTTTAACTCGGACAGACTATACGCAGTATTTT. The chain combines TRBV27 with TRBJ2-3, with D possibly being TRBD1 (6 bases). Trimming removed 2 bases at V and 7 bases at J, with 13 bases between. From germline, CDR1 is MNHEY and CDR2 SMNVEV (reference sequence). The CDR3 has 14 amino acids.

This clonotype occurred a few times. A read error likely explains this, since a far larger clone differs by one base. CDR3 loop: CASSSEAEETQYF. The CDR3 nucleotides read TGTGCCAGCAGCTCGGAGGCGGAAGAGACCCAGTACTTC. The chain couples TRBV11-2 to TRBJ2-5, with a weak D call TRBD2 (5 bases). The CDR3 runs to 13 residues. V was cut by 4 bases and J by 3 bases, with 9 bases left in between. Germline lookup yields CDR1 SGHAT and CDR2 FQNNGV.

This chain links TRBV6-5 with TRBJ1-6; D possibly corresponds to TRBD1 (5 bases). The CDR3 contains 15 residues. The germline gives CDR1 MNHEY, CDR2 SVGAGI. V was pared by 0 bases and J by 11 bases, with 14 bases between. CDR3 protein: CASSYSTVNETPLHF. The CDR3 coding sequence is TGTGCCAGCAGTTACTCGACAGTAAATGAGACACCCCTCCACTTT.

This clonotype was seen repeatedly, ten times or more. This sequence joins TRBV6-2 or TRBV6-3 and TRBJ2-7; 7 bases are shared with TRBD1. From germline, CDR1 is MNHEY and CDR2 SVGEGT. The J segment lost 1 base and the V segment lost 6 bases, leaving 6 bases of the junction unmatched. This CDR3 has 14 residues. The CDR3 sequence: CASRTGSLSYEQYF. Here the CDR3 DNA reads TGTGCCAGCAGGACAGGGTCCTTGTCCTACGAGCAGTACTTC.

With respect to this clonotype: A read error may explain this, as a much larger clone is one base away. This chain uses TRBV18 with TRBJ2-4, with 13 bases aligning to TRBD2. This CDR3 has 20 residues. Germline V lookup: CDR1 KGHSH, CDR2 LQKENI. The V gene end was trimmed by 1 base and the J gene end by 0 bases; junction bases not matched to a gene: 9. The CDR3 DNA reads as TGTGCCAGCTCACCACTTACAACTAGCGGGAGGGCCGGAGCCAAAAACATTCAGTACTTC. It encodes CASSPLTTSGRAGAKNIQYF. The full variable domain, with the rest looked up from reference TRBV18 and TRBJ2-4, is NAGVMQNPRHLVRRRGQEARLRCSPMKGHSHVYWYRQLPEEGLKFMVYLQKENIIDESGMPKERFSAEFPKEGPSILRIQQVVRGDSAAYFCASSPLTTSGRAGAKNIQYFGAGTRLSVL.

Ten or more counts support this clonotype. The genes are TRBV6-1 and TRBJ2-7; TRBD1 agrees at 7 bases. Trimming cost V 5 bases and J 7 bases; bases outside gene matches: 17. CDR1 and CDR2 from the germline V gene are MNHNS and SASEGT. This CDR3 spans 16 amino acids. The CDR3 protein is CASSYDRSGTANEQYF. As DNA, the CDR3 is TGTGCCAGCAGTTACGACAGATCGGGGACAGCGAATGAGCAGTACTTC.

This clonotype was counted ten times or more. The chain employs TRBV7-9 and TRBJ2-2; 9 bases match TRBD1. This CDR3 contains 16 residues. Germline assignment: CDR1 SEHNR and CDR2 FQNEAQ (reference sequence). V gave up 5 bases and J gave up 3 bases; unmatched junction bases: 7. CDR3 amino acids: CASSTWTGADTGELFF. The CDR3 region has the DNA TGTGCCAGCAGCACCTGGACAGGGGCGGACACCGGGGAGCTGTTTTTT.

This clonotype was counted many times. The chain joins TRBV20-1 to TRBJ2-7; tentatively, D is TRBD1 (6 bases). The length of the CDR3 is 15 residues. CDR1 and CDR2 (germline): DFQATT, SNEGSKA (reference sequence). The V gene lost 3 bases and the J gene lost 2 bases, with 17 bases spanning the gap. CDR3 sequence reads: CSARESPGVAYEQYF. DNA of the CDR3: TGCAGTGCTAGGGAGTCACCAGGGGTGGCCTACGAGCAGTACTTC.

This clonotype was seen repeatedly, ten times or more. The gene calls are TRBV9 and TRBJ2-3, with 9 bases lining up with TRBD1. In germline, CDR1 is SGDLS, CDR2 YYNGEE. The V segment lost 0 bases and the J segment 2 bases; nucleotides outside the gene matches: 10. CDR3 length equals 18 residues. As DNA, the CDR3 is TGTGCCAGCAGCGTAGCTCCTACCGGGACAGGGCTCACAGATACGCAGTATTTT. It encodes CASSVAPTGTGLTDTQYF.

This clonotype occurred many times. CDR3 protein: CASSPMGQDGYTF. The CDR3 nucleotides read TGTGCCAGCAGTCCCATGGGACAGGATGGCTACACCTTC. This chain connects TRBV27 to TRBJ1-2; 8 bases fit TRBD1. Germline lookup yields CDR1 MNHEY and CDR2 SMNVEV (reference sequence). CDR3 length: 13 residues. J gave up 6 bases and V 5 bases, and 5 bases lay outside the gene matches.

This clonotype was observed at least ten times. The genes are TRBV7-8 and TRBJ2-1; a possible D gene is TRBD1 (6 bases). The CDR3 is 13 residues long. CDR1 and CDR2 (germline): SGHVS, FQNEAQ. The V gene lost 3 bases and the J gene lost 4 bases, with 7 bases spanning the gap. The CDR3 spells CASSFGQYNEQFF. DNA of the CDR3: TGTGCCAGCAGCTTTGGACAGTACAATGAGCAGTTCTTC.

This clonotype was counted many times. The V call is TRBV20-1, the J call TRBJ2-7; TRBD2 matches at 14 bases. V gave up 6 bases and J gave up 5 bases; unmatched junction bases: 9. The CDR3 has 15 amino acids. Germline V lookup: CDR1 DFQATT, CDR2 SNEGSKA (reference sequence). CDR3 sequence: CSASSGTSGRNEQYF. The CDR3 DNA follows: TGCAGTGCGTCCTCCGGGACTAGCGGGAGAAACGAGCAGTACTTC.

As to this clonotype: The junction departs from the called germline gene at one end, perhaps through a read error. The V gene is TRBV19, the J gene TRBJ2-2; possibly TRBD1 for D (7 bases). In germline, CDR1 is LNHDA, CDR2 SQIVND (reference sequence). The length of the CDR3 is 12 residues. Here the CDR3 DNA reads TGTGCCAGTAGGCTACAGGCAGGGGGGCTGTATTTT. It yields the protein CASRLQAGGLYF.

This clonotype has at least ten counts. The chain has TRBV5-1 and TRBJ2-1; the match to TRBD1 covers 7 bases. The V gene's germline CDR1 is SGHRS and CDR2 YFSETQ. The CDR3 totals 16 residues. V dropped 0 bases and J dropped 0; count of bases not matched to a gene: 3. The DNA of the CDR3 is TGCGCCAGCAGCTTGGCTCAGGGGGTCTCCTACAATGAGCAGTTCTTC. Protein: CASSLAQGVSYNEQFF.

This rearrangement joins TRBV30 to TRBJ2-3; 7 bases are shared with TRBD2. Per the germline V gene, CDR1 is GTSNPN and CDR2 is SVGIG (reference sequence). After removal of 8 bases from V and 4 bases from J, the junction contained 15 bases not matched to a gene. This CDR3 spans 15 amino acids. CDR3 loop: CATDRGLGPPDTQYF. CDR3 coding DNA: TGTGCCACCGACCGCGGACTAGGACCCCCAGATACGCAGTATTTT.

This clonotype was seen at least ten times. This rearrangement joins TRBV2 to TRBJ2-7; 9 positions agree with TRBD1. CDR3 size: 14 residues. V was clipped by 7 bases and J by 0 bases; unmatched bases: 4. The V gene's germline CDR1 is SNHLY and CDR2 FYNNEI. The CDR3 is CASTRTGDSYEQYF. CDR3 coding DNA: TGTGCCAGCACCCGGACAGGGGACTCCTACGAGCAGTACTTC.

This clonotype was found many times. The chain carries TRBV6-5 and TRBJ2-2; maybe TRBD1 (6 bases). The germline V gene has CDR1 MNHEY and CDR2 SVGAGI. CDR3 size: 14 residues. V was shortened by 6 bases and J by 1 base, with 9 bases between the two germline ends. The CDR3 loop is CASRKDRNTGELFF. The CDR3 DNA is TGTGCCAGCAGAAAGGACAGGAACACCGGGGAGCTGTTTTTT.

About this clonotype: This sequence may be a read error, since a much larger clone differs from it by one base. J is TRBJ1-1 and V is TRBV24-1; possibly TRBD1 for D (5 bases). Germline lookup yields CDR1 KGHDR and CDR2 SFDVKD. The CDR3 runs to 14 residues. Here the CDR3 reads CATADGTMNTEALF. Here the CDR3 DNA reads TGTGCCACCGCTGACGGGACCATGAACACTGAAGCTCTCTTT.

This clonotype was detected many times. A much bigger clone sits one base away, suggesting this may be a read error. The genes are TRBV23-1 and TRBJ2-1; TRBD1 is a possible D gene (6 bases). Being an ORF, TRBV23-1 has a function that is uncertain. The CDR3 covers 13 residues. Trimming pared 2 bases from V and 12 bases from J, leaving 14 bases between. The CDR3 bases are TGCGCCAGCAGTCAACCCAGGGGAATGTTGCAGTTCTTC. This codes for CASSQPRGMLQFF.

By share, this clonotype counts as medium-sized (0.01 to 0.1%). The CDR3 here is CAWSERGVYNEQFF. The DNA of the CDR3 is TGTGCCTGGAGCGAGCGGGGAGTGTACAATGAGCAGTTCTTC. The chain couples TRBV30 to TRBJ2-1; 7 bases agree with TRBD2. V dropped 3 bases and J dropped 4; count of bases not matched to a gene: 6. CDR1 is GTSNPN and CDR2 is SVGIG in the germline V gene (reference sequence). CDR3 size: 14 residues.